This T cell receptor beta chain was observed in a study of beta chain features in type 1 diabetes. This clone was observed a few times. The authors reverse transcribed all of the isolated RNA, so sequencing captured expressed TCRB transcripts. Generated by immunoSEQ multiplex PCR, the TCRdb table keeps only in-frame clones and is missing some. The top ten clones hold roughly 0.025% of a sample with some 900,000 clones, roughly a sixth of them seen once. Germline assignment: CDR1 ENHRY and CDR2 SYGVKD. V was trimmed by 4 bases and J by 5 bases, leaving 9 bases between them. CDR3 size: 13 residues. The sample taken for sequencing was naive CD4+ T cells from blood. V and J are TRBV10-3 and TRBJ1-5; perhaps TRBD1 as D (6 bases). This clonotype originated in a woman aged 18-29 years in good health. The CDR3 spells CAISADSYQPQHF. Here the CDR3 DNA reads TGTGCCATCAGTGCGGACAGCTATCAGCCCCAGCATTTT.